Listed here are 17 T cell receptor beta chains from one sample, sequenced in a study of blood T cell repertoires in COVID-19 (TCRdb year 2020). Receptors were amplified or captured by the immunoSEQ multiplex PCR assay. As stored in TCRdb, this immuneACCESS dataset retains in-frame rearrangements with V and J assigned. A fraction of the clones does not appear; measured against another copy, unresolved V genes explain less than half of the discrepancy, and the remainder lacks a known reason. In this sample the table shows some 290,000 clones, around 92% of which occur a single time. Over 8.5% of the sample goes to the ten largest clones. Sequenced sample: peripheral blood. The receptors here all came from a woman in her 30s with COVID-19, enrolled during active disease.

The rearrangement uses TRBV19 and TRBJ1-5; 9 bases map to TRBD1. Germline lookup yields CDR1 LNHDA and CDR2 SQIVND (reference sequence). This CDR3 has 18 amino acids. Trimming removed 2 bases from V and 6 bases from J; junction bases left unmatched: 14. The CDR3 region is CASSIRTGVNSRGQPQHF. As DNA, the CDR3 is TGTGCCAGTAGTATACGGACAGGGGTTAATAGTCGAGGTCAGCCCCAGCATTTT.

This chain links TRBV7-2 with TRBJ2-7; 9 bases agree with TRBD2. The ends lost 4 bases at V and 0 bases at J; junction bases unmatched: 7. CDR1 and CDR2 (germline): SGHTA, FQGNSA. This CDR3 contains 16 residues. The CDR3 nucleotides read TGTGCCAGCAGCTCCCGGGCGGGGGGGAGCTCCTACGAGCAGTACTTC. It translates to CASSSRAGGSSYEQYF.

The chain joins TRBV12-3 or TRBV12-4 to TRBJ2-2; D unclear. This CDR3 spans 13 amino acids. V gave up 3 bases and J gave up 6 bases, with 8 bases separating them. This CDR3 reads CASSLWQAGELFF. CDR3 in DNA: TGTGCCAGCAGTTTGTGGCAGGCCGGGGAGCTGTTTTTT.

The V gene is TRBV28, the J gene TRBJ1-1; 7 bases align to TRBD1. The V gene end was trimmed by 4 bases and the J gene end by 7 bases; junction bases not matched to a gene: 9. CDR1 and CDR2 (germline): MDHEN, SYDVKM. CDR3 length: 14 residues. CDR3 region: CASSSHRRDSEAFF. DNA of the CDR3: TGTGCCAGCAGTTCCCACCGCCGGGACAGTGAAGCTTTCTTT.

The chain recombines TRBV10-1 with TRBJ1-1; a possible D gene is TRBD1 (5 bases). Between the trimmed V and J ends, which lost 2 bases and 8 bases, there was a span of 15 bases. CDR1 and CDR2 from the germline V gene are WNHNN and SYGVQD (reference sequence). The CDR3 sequence is 14 residues long. The CDR3 sequence: CASSEPPTDGEAFF. CDR3 nucleotide sequence: TGCGCCAGCAGTGAGCCGCCGACAGATGGAGAAGCTTTCTTT.

The rearrangement uses TRBV29-1 and TRBJ2-2; perhaps TRBD1 as D (5 bases). The germline V gene encodes CDR1 SQVTM and CDR2 ANQGSEA. The CDR3 contains 13 residues. The V gene lost 4 bases and the J gene lost 5 bases, with 11 bases spanning the gap. Here the CDR3 reads CSVGQRVTGELFF. CDR3 DNA sequence: TGCAGCGTTGGACAGAGAGTGACCGGGGAGCTGTTTTTT.

This rearrangement joins TRBV3-1 (or the pseudogene TRBV3-2) to TRBJ1-5; D call uncertain. The CDR3 covers 14 residues. Between the trimmed V and J ends, which lost 6 bases and 6 bases, there was a span of 15 bases. Germline CDR1 LGHDT, CDR2 YNNKEL (reference sequence). CDR3 nucleotides: TGTGCCAGCAGTCTAACGGAGGCCGGTCAGCCCCAGCATTTT. Protein product: CASSLTEAGQPQHF.

The chain's CDR3 is CASSLWRQPQHF. CDR3 sequence (DNA): TGTGCCAGCAGCTTGTGGCGGCAGCCCCAGCATTTT. The chain uses TRBV5-6 and TRBJ1-5; D remains unclear. The CDR3 length is 12 residues. The V end lost 1 base, the J end lost 7 bases, and 6 bases lay between the germline ends. From germline, CDR1 is SGHDT and CDR2 YYEEEE.

In its sample, this clone was seen a few times. This chain uses TRBV10-1 with TRBJ2-7; D remains ambiguous. The CDR3 runs to 13 residues. The germline CDR1 and CDR2 sequences are WNHNN and SYGVQD (reference sequence). Trimming removed 4 bases at V and 9 bases at J, with 16 bases between. The CDR3 DNA reads TGCGCCAGCAGTGTAGGTCCGGAGATGGGGCAGTACTTC. As protein: CASSVGPEMGQYF.

V is TRBV19 and J is TRBJ2-1; a weak D match, TRBD1 (5 bases). With 5 bases removed from V and 2 bases from J, the gap between germline ends came to 13 bases. Germline V gene lookup returns CDR1 LNHDA and CDR2 SQIVND (reference sequence). The CDR3 has 15 amino acids. The CDR3: CASSLITGPYNEQFF. CDR3 in DNA: TGTGCCAGTAGTCTTATAACAGGTCCCTACAATGAGCAGTTCTTC.

The chain recombines TRBV5-1 with TRBJ2-5; possibly TRBD2 for D (6 bases). The CDR3 loop spans 17 amino acids. Trimming shortened V by 4 bases and J by 4 bases, and 23 bases separated the two germline ends. Germline V CDR1 and CDR2: SGHRS, YFSETQ. CDR3 nucleotide sequence: TGCGCCAGCAGCACCCAGGGCCTGGCGGGAAGAAGAGAGACCCAGTACTTC. Encoded protein: CASSTQGLAGRRETQYF.

The rearrangement uses TRBV4-1 and TRBJ2-4; 12 bases are shared with TRBD2. Germline values: CDR1 MGHRA, CDR2 YSYEKL. The CDR3 loop spans 20 amino acids. J lost 1 base, V lost 6 bases, and 16 bases had no gene match. The CDR3: CASSQHRTSGVDKAKNIQYF. The CDR3 DNA follows: TGCGCCAGCAGTCAACATCGGACTAGCGGGGTAGATAAGGCCAAAAACATTCAGTACTTC.

This clone was seen more than once but under ten times. This chain uses TRBV10-2 with TRBJ1-2; weak D call: TRBD1 (6 bases). This CDR3 is 14 amino acids long. The germline V gene encodes CDR1 WSHSY and CDR2 SAAADI. The V end was cut by 2 bases, the J end by 2 bases, with 9 bases between. The CDR3 DNA reads as TGCGCCAGCAGTGAGAAGGGGGAGAACTATGGCTACACCTTC. Encoded protein: CASSEKGENYGYTF.

The rearrangement links TRBV10-3 to TRBJ2-7; a weak D match, TRBD1 (6 bases). CDR3 size: 13 residues. V lost 4 bases, J lost 3 bases, and 10 bases lay in between. The V gene's germline CDR1 is ENHRY and CDR2 SYGVKD. CDR3: CAISGTDNYEQYF. CDR3 nucleotides: TGTGCCATCAGTGGGACAGACAACTACGAGCAGTACTTC.

The V and J genes are TRBV6-2 or TRBV6-3 and TRBJ2-7; 12 bases map to TRBD2. This CDR3 is built from 17 residues. The ends lost 3 bases at V and 0 bases at J; junction bases unmatched: 6. The germline gives CDR1 MNHEY, CDR2 SVGEGT. CDR3 residues: CASSYRLAGADSYEQYF. The CDR3 DNA reads as TGTGCCAGCAGTTATAGACTAGCGGGGGCGGACTCCTACGAGCAGTACTTC.

The genes are TRBV10-2 and TRBJ2-3, with D possibly being TRBD2 (6 bases). The V end was cut by 8 bases, the J end by 8 bases, with 20 bases between. The CDR3 loop spans 14 amino acids. Germline loops: CDR1 WSHSY, CDR2 SAAADI. Here the CDR3 DNA reads TGCGCCAGCCGCCGGGACTCCCTCACGGGTACGCAGTATTTT. This translates into CASRRDSLTGTQYF.

The chain combines TRBV4-1 with TRBJ1-2; D perhaps matches TRBD1 (5 bases). This CDR3 has 15 amino acids. Germline CDR1 is MGHRA and CDR2 is YSYEKL. Trimming took off 2 bases at V and 3 bases at J, with 13 bases between the two ends. As DNA, the CDR3 is TGCGCCAGCAGCCAAACCTCGACAGCACACTATGGCTACACCTTC. As protein: CASSQTSTAHYGYTF.